What follows are 26 T cell receptor beta chains derived from one specimen sequenced in a study of T-cell reconstitution after alpha-beta-depleted transplantation in children (dated by TCRdb to between 2015 and 2016). The meaning of the sample's treatment or condition label: allogeneic hematopoietic cell transplantation with graft depleted of TCRalphabeta T cells and CD19 B cells. Libraries came from PCR. Data came from an Illumina HiSeq 2500. TCR libraries were prepared with molecular barcoding, using unique molecular identifiers to normalize TCRbeta repertoire quantification. The public reads were reanalyzed by TCRdb: fastp trimming at Q25, MiXCR alignment, in-frame beta chains only. Here each entry gathers all rows of one CDR3 protein and keeps the most common genes and DNA. The sample table lists approximately 800,000 distinct CDR3 sequences, 16% of them with a count of one. Of the sample, just under 5% falls within the top ten clones.

This sample comprised PBMCs, mostly from graft donor cells, obtained 360 days after TCRalphabeta/CD19-depleted stem cell transplant. The receptor set was obtained from a male patient between 10 and 17 years old who had a stem cell transplant for acute lymphoblastic leukemia, so the T cells may come from the graft donor.

CDR3 in amino acids: CSAALEQYF. The CDR3 coding sequence is TGCAGTGCGGCTCTCGAGCAGTACTTC. The genes are TRBV20-1 and TRBJ2-7; the D is unclear. Germline lookup yields CDR1 DFQATT and CDR2 SNEGSKA (reference sequence). The ends were cut back, 6 bases at V and 6 bases at J, with 6 bases in the middle. The CDR3 runs 9 residues.

As for this clonotype: The junction departs from the called germline gene at one end, perhaps through a read error. This chain uses TRBV7-6 with TRBJ2-7; D is uncertain. Germline V gene lookup returns CDR1 SGHVS and CDR2 FNYEAQ. This CDR3 region has 14 residues. The CDR3 reads CASSLGPVNYELYF. CDR3 DNA sequence: TGTGCCAGCAGCTTAGGTCCAGTCAACTACGAGCTGTACTTC.

The table lists this clonotype with a few counts. The rearrangement uses TRBV7-6 and TRBJ2-7, with 7 bases matching TRBD2. The V gene's germline CDR1 is SGHVS and CDR2 FNYEAQ. V was clipped by 1 base and J by 4 bases; unmatched bases: 10. There are 16 residues in the CDR3. CDR3 coding DNA: TGTGCCAGCAGCTTAGTGGGGGGGATGGGTGAGTACGAGCAGTACTTC. This codes for CASSLVGGMGEYEQYF.

This clonotype was recorded a few times. J is TRBJ2-7 and V is TRBV29-1, with 7 bases that match TRBD1. The CDR3 covers 13 residues. V lost 5 bases and J lost 3; bases outside the gene matches: 7. Germline CDR1 is SQVTM and CDR2 is ANQGSEA. The CDR3 DNA follows: TGCAGCGTTCCGGGACAGACCCTCTACGAGCAGTACTTC. This encodes CSVPGQTLYEQYF.

This clonotype was counted between two and nine times. The V gene is TRBV5-1, the J gene TRBJ2-5, with D perhaps TRBD1 or TRBD2 (8 bases each). This CDR3 is 14 amino acids long. The germline V and J ends were trimmed by 2 bases and 4 bases, with 12 bases remaining between them. Looked up from germline, CDR1 is SGHRS and CDR2 is YFSETQ. As DNA, the CDR3 is TGCGCCAGCAGCTTTAGCGGGACAGGAGAGACCCAGTACTTC. Its translation: CASSFSGTGETQYF.

This clonotype was counted a few times. In DNA, the CDR3 is TGTGCCACCAGCAGATCCCCGCAGGGGGATCAGCCCCAGCATTTT. Its translation is CATSRSPQGDQPQHF. The chain employs TRBV15 and TRBJ1-5; TRBD1 matches 7 bases. With V trimmed by 2 bases and J by 5 bases, 6 bases remained unmatched. The length of the CDR3 is 15 residues. Per germline, CDR1 LNHNV and CDR2 YYDKDF (reference sequence).

Comment on this clonotype: An end of the junction differs from the germline gene, which may be a read error. The rearrangement links TRBV5-1 to TRBJ1-1, with D perhaps matching TRBD1 (6 bases). In germline, CDR1 is SGHRS, CDR2 YFSETQ. This CDR3 comprises 15 residues. The CDR3 here is CASSLVGQMNTEAFF. In DNA form, the CDR3 reads TGTGCCAGCAGCTTAGTAGGACAGATGAACACTGAAGCTTTCTTT. Combining the CDR3 with reference TRBV5-1 and TRBJ1-1 gives the whole variable domain KAGVTQTPRYLIKTRGQQVTLSCSPISGHRSVSWYQQTPGQGLQFLFEYFSETQRNKGNFPGRFSGRQFSNSRSEMNVSTLELGDSALYLCASSLVGQMNTEAFFGQGTRLTVV.

This clonotype turned up a few times. This chain links TRBV29-1 with TRBJ1-3, with D possibly TRBD1 on 6 matching bases. The germline V gene has CDR1 SQVTM and CDR2 ANQGSEA. V was clipped by 7 bases and J by 4 bases, with 11 bases between them. The CDR3 contains 12 residues. The CDR3 DNA follows: TGCAGCGGTGGGGGGCCCGGAAACACCATATATTTT. This encodes CSGGGPGNTIYF.

V gene TRBV12-3 or TRBV12-4 combines with J gene TRBJ2-7; D is unclear. Trimming removed 7 bases from V and 1 base from J, with 11 bases in between. The CDR3 covers 13 residues. The CDR3 loop reads CASTKPFSYEQYF. In nucleotides, the CDR3 is TGTGCCAGCACCAAGCCATTTTCCTACGAGCAGTACTTC.

The rearrangement uses TRBV4-1 and TRBJ2-5; 8 bases align to TRBD2. CDR1 MGHRA and CDR2 YSYEKL come from the germline V gene. The CDR3 runs 15 residues. The J segment lost 3 bases and the V segment lost 3 bases, leaving 6 bases of the junction unmatched. The CDR3 bases are TGCGCCAGCAGCCACCCATTACTAGCGGAAGAGACCCAGTACTTC. Amino acid sequence: CASSHPLLAEETQYF.

This clonotype has only a few counts. This chain joins TRBV9 and TRBJ2-7; D is possibly TRBD2 (6 bases). The CDR3 is made up of 15 amino acids. CDR1 and CDR2 from the germline V gene are SGDLS and YYNGEE. V lost 3 bases and J 0 bases, leaving 13 bases between the germline ends. The DNA of the CDR3 is TGTGCCAGCAGCGGAACAGCGGGTAGCTCCTACGAGCAGTACTTC. Protein: CASSGTAGSSYEQYF.

The sample holds a few counts of this clonotype. The J gene is TRBJ2-2, the V gene TRBV5-4, with 10 bases fitting TRBD2. CDR1 and CDR2 (germline): SGHNT, YYREEE (reference sequence). The CDR3 spans 16 residues. J lost 8 bases, V lost 4 bases, and 11 bases had no gene match. CDR3 amino acids: CASSPRGAGGPGELFF. CDR3 sequence (DNA): TGTGCCAGCAGCCCCAGAGGAGCGGGGGGGCCAGGGGAGCTGTTTTTT.

This chain joins TRBV5-1 and TRBJ2-7; 15 bases align to TRBD2. The CDR3 covers 16 residues. Trimming took 4 bases from V and 5 from J; bases not matched to a gene: 7. Germline CDR1 is SGHRS and CDR2 is YFSETQ. Here the CDR3 reads CASSLGLAGGPDEQYF. In DNA form, the CDR3 reads TGCGCCAGCAGCCTGGGACTAGCGGGAGGTCCTGACGAGCAGTACTTC.

This clonotype is a singleton in its sample. This sequence joins TRBV27 and TRBJ2-1; the D is unclear. This CDR3 spans 13 amino acids. V lost 3 bases, J lost 6 bases, and 9 bases lay in between. The germline CDR1 and CDR2 sequences are MNHEY and SMNVEV (reference sequence). CDR3 sequence: CASSFINGNEQFF. Written as DNA, the CDR3 is TGTGCCAGCAGTTTTATAAACGGCAATGAGCAGTTCTTC.

There are a few counts of this clonotype. This chain links TRBV15 with TRBJ2-1; D perhaps matches TRBD1 (6 bases). V lost 4 bases and J lost 6, with 16 bases in between. Germline V gene sequence: CDR1 LNHNV, CDR2 YYDKDF (reference sequence). The CDR3 has 15 amino acids. DNA for the CDR3: TGTGCCACCAGCAACAGGGACGTCTTCATCAATGAGCAGTTCTTC. Protein sequence: CATSNRDVFINEQFF.

The J gene is TRBJ2-5, the V gene TRBV3-1, with D possibly TRBD2 on 5 matching bases. The CDR3 contains 17 residues. CDR1 is LGHDT, CDR2 YNNKEL, per germline (reference sequence). V lost 8 bases and J lost 6, with 28 bases in between. The CDR3 loop is CASHSPLGRGPRKTQYF. DNA of the CDR3: TGTGCCAGCCACAGCCCCCTAGGTAGAGGGCCTAGAAAGACCCAGTACTTC.

This clonotype was counted a few times. The V call is TRBV5-1, the J call TRBJ2-3, with D maybe TRBD2 (5 bases). CDR3 length equals 15 residues. V was cut by 0 bases and J by 2 bases, with 10 bases left in between. CDR1 SGHRS and CDR2 YFSETQ come from the germline V gene. The CDR3 protein is CASSLGLAHTDTQYF. The CDR3 bases are TGCGCCAGCAGCTTGGGCCTAGCTCACACAGATACGCAGTATTTT.

This chain joins TRBV7-2 and TRBJ2-7; TRBD1 matches at 9 bases. The ends lost 7 bases at V and 8 bases at J; junction bases unmatched: 12. CDR3 length: 14 amino acids. Germline values: CDR1 SGHTA, CDR2 FQGNSA. CDR3 DNA: TGTGCCAGCAACCTGGGACAGGGCCCTGGGAAGCAGTACTTC. Protein: CASNLGQGPGKQYF.

To note about this clonotype: The conserved final phenylalanine or tryptophan is absent from the CDR3, which likely points to a read error. The CDR3 DNA sequence: TGTGCCAGCAGTTACCACAGGGCGTGGGATGAAAAACTGTTTATT. Encoded protein: CASSYHRAWDEKLFI. The J gene is TRBJ1-4, the V gene TRBV6-5; TRBD1 might be the D (6 bases). Per the germline V gene, CDR1 is MNHEY and CDR2 is SVGAGI. V lost 2 bases and J 6 bases, leaving 13 bases between the germline ends. This CDR3 is 15 amino acids long.

The chain is built from TRBV6-2 or TRBV6-3 and TRBJ2-5, with D perhaps TRBD2 (5 bases). The CDR3 is 14 amino acids. V was cut by 4 bases and J by 2 bases, with 11 bases left in between. Germline V gene data show CDR1 as MNHEY and CDR2 as SVGEGT. This chain's CDR3 is CASSLPAAQETQYF. Here the CDR3 DNA reads TGTGCCAGCAGTTTGCCAGCGGCACAAGAGACCCAGTACTTC.

In its sample, this clonotype was seen a few times. V usage is TRBV6-4 and J usage is TRBJ2-1; no clear D. V lost 7 bases and J 6 bases, leaving 10 bases between the germline ends. Germline V gene lookup returns CDR1 MRHNA and CDR2 SNTAGT. The CDR3 contains 12 residues. In DNA, the CDR3 is TGTGCCAGCAATCAGTGGGGCAATGAGCAGTTCTTC. Protein: CASNQWGNEQFF.

V usage is TRBV5-1 and J usage is TRBJ2-7; D unresolved. V was cut by 6 bases and J by 5 bases, with 3 bases left in between. The CDR3 runs to 9 residues. Per the germline V gene, CDR1 is SGHRS and CDR2 is YFSETQ. The CDR3 DNA follows: TGCGCCAGCAAGGACGAGCAGTACTTC. Its protein is CASKDEQYF.

This clonotype has a handful of counts. J is TRBJ2-1 and V is TRBV27, with 14 bases fitting TRBD2. The CDR3 length is 17 residues. The germline V gene encodes CDR1 MNHEY and CDR2 SMNVEV (reference sequence). V was pared by 4 bases and J by 8 bases, with 10 bases of the junction left unmatched. The CDR3 loop reads CASSSSPGLAGVHEQFF. In DNA form, the CDR3 reads TGTGCCAGCAGTTCCTCCCCGGGACTAGCGGGAGTCCATGAGCAGTTCTTC.

V is TRBV6-1 and J is TRBJ2-7; D not certain. This CDR3 comprises 13 residues. CDR1 is MNHNS and CDR2 is SASEGT in the germline V gene. Deletions cut 11 bases from V and 2 bases from J, with 16 bases between. CDR3 nucleotides: TGTGCCGTACGTGGATGGTCGACCTACGAGCAGTACTTC. Translated, it gives CAVRGWSTYEQYF.

This clonotype was seen many times. The chain couples TRBV15 to TRBJ2-1, with 9 bases matching TRBD2. The CDR3 runs 15 residues. CDR1 is LNHNV, CDR2 YYDKDF, per germline (reference sequence). The V segment lost 5 bases and the J segment 3 bases; nucleotides outside the gene matches: 5. CDR3 residues: CATSSLAGVYNEQFF. The CDR3 coding sequence is TGTGCCACCAGCTCGTTAGCGGGGGTCTACAATGAGCAGTTCTTC.

A few counts support this clonotype. The gene calls are TRBV12-3 or TRBV12-4 and TRBJ2-3; no clear D. The V end was cut by 8 bases, the J end by 4 bases, with 13 bases between. This CDR3 is 13 amino acids long. CDR3 nucleotides: TGTGCCAGCGGATTCGCAGTTTCAGATACGCAGTATTTT. This gives the protein CASGFAVSDTQYF.